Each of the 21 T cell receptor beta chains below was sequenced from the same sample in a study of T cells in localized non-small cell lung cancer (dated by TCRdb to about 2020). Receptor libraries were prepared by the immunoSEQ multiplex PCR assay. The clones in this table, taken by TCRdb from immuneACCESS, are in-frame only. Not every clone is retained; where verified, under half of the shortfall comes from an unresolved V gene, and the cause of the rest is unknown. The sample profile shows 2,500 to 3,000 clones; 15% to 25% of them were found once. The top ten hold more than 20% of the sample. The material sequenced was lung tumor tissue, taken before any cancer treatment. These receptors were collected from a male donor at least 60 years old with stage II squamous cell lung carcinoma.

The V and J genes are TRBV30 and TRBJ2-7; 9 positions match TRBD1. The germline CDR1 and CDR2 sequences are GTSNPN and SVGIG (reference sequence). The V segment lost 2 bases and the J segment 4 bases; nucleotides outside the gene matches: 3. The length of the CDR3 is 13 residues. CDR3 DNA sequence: TGTGCCTGGAGTAAGGACAGGGGTTACGAGCAGTACTTC. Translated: CAWSKDRGYEQYF.

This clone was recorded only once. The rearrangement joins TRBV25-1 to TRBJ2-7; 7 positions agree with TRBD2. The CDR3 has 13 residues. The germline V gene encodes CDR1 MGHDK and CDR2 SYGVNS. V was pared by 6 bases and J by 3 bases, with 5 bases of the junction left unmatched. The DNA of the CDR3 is TGTGCCAGCAGGGGGGGGAGGATCTACGAGCAGTACTTC. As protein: CASRGGRIYEQYF.

CDR3 in DNA: TGTGCCAGCAGCTTAAACCCACTGGGGGGATCCTATGGCTACACCTTC. As protein: CASSLNPLGGSYGYTF. The chain recombines TRBV11-3 with TRBJ1-2, with D possibly TRBD1 on 5 matching bases. The CDR3 contains 16 residues. CDR1 SGHNT and CDR2 YENEEA come from the germline V gene. V was clipped by 2 bases and J by 4 bases, with 17 bases between them.

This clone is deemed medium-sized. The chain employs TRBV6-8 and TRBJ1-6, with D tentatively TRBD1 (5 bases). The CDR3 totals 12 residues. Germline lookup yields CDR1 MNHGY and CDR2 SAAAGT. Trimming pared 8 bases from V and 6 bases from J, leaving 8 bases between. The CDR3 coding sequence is TGTGCCAGCCGACAGCTTAATTCACCCCTCCACTTT. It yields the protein CASRQLNSPLHF.

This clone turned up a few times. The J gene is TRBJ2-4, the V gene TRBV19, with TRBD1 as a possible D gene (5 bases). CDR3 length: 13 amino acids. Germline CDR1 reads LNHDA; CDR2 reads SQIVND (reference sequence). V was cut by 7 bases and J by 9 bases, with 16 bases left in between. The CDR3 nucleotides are TGTGCCAGTACTGTGTGGGGAAGGGGCATTCAGTACTTC. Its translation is CASTVWGRGIQYF.

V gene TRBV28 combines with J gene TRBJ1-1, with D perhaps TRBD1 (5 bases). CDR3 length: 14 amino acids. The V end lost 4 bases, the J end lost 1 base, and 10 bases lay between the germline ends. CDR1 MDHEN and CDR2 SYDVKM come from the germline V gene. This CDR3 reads CASSYSDRNTEAFF. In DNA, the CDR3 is TGTGCCAGCAGTTACTCAGACAGGAACACTGAAGCTTTCTTT.

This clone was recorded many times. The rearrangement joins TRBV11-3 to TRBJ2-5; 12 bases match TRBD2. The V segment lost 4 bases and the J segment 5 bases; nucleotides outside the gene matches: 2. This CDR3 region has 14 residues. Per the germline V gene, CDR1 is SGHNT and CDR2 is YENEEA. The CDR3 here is CASSSGLAGETQYF. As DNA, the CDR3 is TGTGCCAGCAGCTCGGGACTAGCGGGCGAGACCCAGTACTTC.

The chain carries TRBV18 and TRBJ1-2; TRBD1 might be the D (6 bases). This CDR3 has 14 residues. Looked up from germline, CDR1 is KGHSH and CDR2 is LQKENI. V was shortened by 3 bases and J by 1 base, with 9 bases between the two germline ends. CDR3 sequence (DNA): TGTGCCAGCTCACCGGACAGCTTTAACTATGGCTACACCTTC. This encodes CASSPDSFNYGYTF. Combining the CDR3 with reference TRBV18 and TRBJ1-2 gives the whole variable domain NAGVMQNPRHLVRRRGQEARLRCSPMKGHSHVYWYRQLPEEGLKFMVYLQKENIIDESGMPKERFSAEFPKEGPSILRIQQVVRGDSAAYFCASSPDSFNYGYTFGSGTRLTVV.

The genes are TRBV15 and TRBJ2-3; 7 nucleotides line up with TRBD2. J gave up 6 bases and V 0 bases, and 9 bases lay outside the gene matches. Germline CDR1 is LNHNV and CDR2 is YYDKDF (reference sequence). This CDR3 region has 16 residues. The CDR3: CATSRDWPRGGDTQYF. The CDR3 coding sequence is TGTGCCACCAGCAGAGATTGGCCTCGGGGAGGGGATACGCAGTATTTT.

CDR3 DNA sequence: TGTGCCAGCAGCCTAGGGAGTTGGTCGTTCTACGAGCAGTACTTC. Its protein is CASSLGSWSFYEQYF. This chain connects TRBV11-3 to TRBJ2-7; perhaps TRBD2 as D (5 bases). Per the germline V gene, CDR1 is SGHNT and CDR2 is YENEEA. V lost 5 bases to trimming and J lost 3 bases, with 17 bases between them. There are 15 residues in the CDR3.

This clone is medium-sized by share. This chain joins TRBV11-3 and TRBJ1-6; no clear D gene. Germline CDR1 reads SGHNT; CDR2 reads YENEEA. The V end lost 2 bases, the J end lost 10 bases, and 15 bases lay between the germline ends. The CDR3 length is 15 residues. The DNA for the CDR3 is TGTGCCAGCAGCTTAACCCCAGGTTCGCGATCACCCCTCCACTTT. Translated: CASSLTPGSRSPLHF. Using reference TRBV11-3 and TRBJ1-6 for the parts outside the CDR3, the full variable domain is EAGVVQSPRYKIIEKKQPVAFWCNPISGHNTLYWYLQNLGQGPELLIRYENEEAVDDSQLPKDRFSAERLKGVDSTLKIQPAELGDSAVYLCASSLTPGSRSPLHFGNGTRLTVT.

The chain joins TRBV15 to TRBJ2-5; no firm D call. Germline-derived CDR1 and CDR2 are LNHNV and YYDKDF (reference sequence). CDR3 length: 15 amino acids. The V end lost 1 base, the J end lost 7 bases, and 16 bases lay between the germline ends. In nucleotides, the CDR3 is TGTGCCACCAGCAGAGCGGCGGAACTCGAAGCGACCCAGTACTTC. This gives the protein CATSRAAELEATQYF.

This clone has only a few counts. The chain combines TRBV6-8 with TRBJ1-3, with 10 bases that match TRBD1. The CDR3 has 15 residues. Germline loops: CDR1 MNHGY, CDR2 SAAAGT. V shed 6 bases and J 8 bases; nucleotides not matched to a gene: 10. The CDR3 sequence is CASSPGQGVSYTIYF. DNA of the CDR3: TGTGCCAGCAGCCCTGGACAGGGGGTTTCGTACACCATATATTTT.

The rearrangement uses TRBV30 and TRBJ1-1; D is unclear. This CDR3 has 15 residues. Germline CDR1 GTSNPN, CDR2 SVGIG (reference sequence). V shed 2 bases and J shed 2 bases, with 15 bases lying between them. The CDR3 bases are TGTGCCTGGAGTCCCCCACCCGGACGAAACACTGAAGCTTTCTTT. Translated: CAWSPPPGRNTEAFF.

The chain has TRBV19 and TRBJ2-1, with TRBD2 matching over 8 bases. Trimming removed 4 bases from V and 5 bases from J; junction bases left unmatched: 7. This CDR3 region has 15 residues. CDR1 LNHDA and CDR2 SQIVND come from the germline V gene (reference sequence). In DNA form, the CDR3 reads TGTGCCAGTAGTACCCAACCGGGGGGGCACAATGAGCAGTTCTTC. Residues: CASSTQPGGHNEQFF.

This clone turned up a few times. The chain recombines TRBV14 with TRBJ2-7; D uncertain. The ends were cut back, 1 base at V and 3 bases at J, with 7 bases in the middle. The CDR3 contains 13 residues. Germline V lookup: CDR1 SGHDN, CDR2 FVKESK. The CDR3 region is CASSQVGFYEQYF. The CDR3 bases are TGTGCCAGCAGCCAAGTGGGATTCTACGAGCAGTACTTC.

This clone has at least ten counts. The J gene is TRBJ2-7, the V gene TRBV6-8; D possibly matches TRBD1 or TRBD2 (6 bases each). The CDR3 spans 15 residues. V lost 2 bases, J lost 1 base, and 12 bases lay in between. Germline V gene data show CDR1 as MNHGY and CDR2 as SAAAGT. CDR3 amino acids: CASSYLSGASYEQYF. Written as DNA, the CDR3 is TGTGCCAGCAGTTACCTGTCGGGGGCGTCCTACGAGCAGTACTTC.

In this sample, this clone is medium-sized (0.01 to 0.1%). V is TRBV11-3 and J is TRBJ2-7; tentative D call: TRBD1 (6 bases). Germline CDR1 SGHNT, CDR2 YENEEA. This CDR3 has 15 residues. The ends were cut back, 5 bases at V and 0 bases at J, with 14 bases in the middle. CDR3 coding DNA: TGTGCCAGCAGCCCTACTTGGGGGCACTCCTACGAGCAGTACTTC. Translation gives CASSPTWGHSYEQYF.

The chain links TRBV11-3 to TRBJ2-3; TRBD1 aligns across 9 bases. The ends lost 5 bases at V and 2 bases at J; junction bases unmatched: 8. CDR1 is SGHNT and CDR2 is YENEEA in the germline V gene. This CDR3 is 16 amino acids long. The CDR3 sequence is CASSPGTGRATDTQYF. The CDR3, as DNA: TGTGCCAGCAGCCCTGGGACAGGGAGGGCCACAGATACGCAGTATTTT.

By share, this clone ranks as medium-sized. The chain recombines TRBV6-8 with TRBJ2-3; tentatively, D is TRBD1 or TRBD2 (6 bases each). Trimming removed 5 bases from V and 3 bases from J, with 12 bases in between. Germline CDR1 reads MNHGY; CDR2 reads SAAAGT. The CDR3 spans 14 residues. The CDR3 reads CASSKQGRTDTQYF. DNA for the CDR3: TGTGCCAGCAGTAAGCAGGGGAGGACAGATACGCAGTATTTT.

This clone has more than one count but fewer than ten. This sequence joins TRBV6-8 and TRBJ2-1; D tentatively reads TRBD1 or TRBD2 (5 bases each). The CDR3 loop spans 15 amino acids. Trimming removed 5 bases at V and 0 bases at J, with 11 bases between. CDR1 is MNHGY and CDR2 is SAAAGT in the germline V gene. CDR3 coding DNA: TGTGCCAGCAGTGGGGCAAGCGGCTCCTACAATGAGCAGTTCTTC. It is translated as CASSGASGSYNEQFF.